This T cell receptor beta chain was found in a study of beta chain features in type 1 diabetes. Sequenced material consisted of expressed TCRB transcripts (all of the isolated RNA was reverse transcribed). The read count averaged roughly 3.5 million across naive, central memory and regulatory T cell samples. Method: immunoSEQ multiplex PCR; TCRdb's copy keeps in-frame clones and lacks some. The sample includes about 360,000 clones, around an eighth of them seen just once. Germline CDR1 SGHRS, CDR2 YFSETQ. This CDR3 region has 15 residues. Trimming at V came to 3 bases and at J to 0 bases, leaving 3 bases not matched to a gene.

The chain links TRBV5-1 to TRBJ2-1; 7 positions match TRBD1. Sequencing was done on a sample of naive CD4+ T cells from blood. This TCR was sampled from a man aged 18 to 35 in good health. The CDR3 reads CASSSRQGSYNEQFF. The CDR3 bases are TGCGCCAGCAGCTCCCGACAGGGCTCCTACAATGAGCAGTTCTTC.